The 32 T cell receptor beta chains below were found in one sample sequenced in a study of Graves' ophthalmopathy and Graves' hyperthyroidism. RNA transcripts provided the template for amplifying TCR beta CDR3 regions. The library came from an HTBI-primed first-round RT-PCR and a second-round multiplex PCR. TCRdb redid the calling of the multiplex PCR reads with MiXCR, one entry per CDR3 protein. Altogether about 620,000 distinct CDR3 sequences are present, approximately 21% being singletons, with the ten largest covering more than 5.5%. Specimen: peripheral blood. Receptors were obtained from a woman aged 18-29 years with stable Graves' hyperthyroidism. Some clones in this sample may be carry-over from other donors' samples.

The chain employs TRBV24-1 and TRBJ1-2, with D possibly TRBD1 on 5 matching bases. This CDR3 spans 15 amino acids. Germline CDR1 and CDR2: KGHDR and SFDVKD. Trimming took 5 bases from V and 3 from J, leaving 15 bases between them. Here the CDR3 reads CATSGRFGHYYGYTF. The CDR3 bases are TGTGCCACCAGTGGCCGCTTTGGACATTACTATGGCTACACCTTC.

For this clonotype: The junction shows a germline mismatch at one end, possibly a read error. The chain links TRBV7-2 to TRBJ2-5, with 9 positions matching TRBD2. There are 15 residues in the CDR3. The germline V gene has CDR1 SGHTA and CDR2 FQGNSA. CDR3 in DNA: TGTGCCAGCAGCTTAGAGATGGTAGCGGGAGAGACCGAGTACTTC. This codes for CASSLEMVAGETEYF.

This clonotype was seen ten or more times. This chain connects TRBV6-1 to TRBJ2-7; D perhaps matches TRBD1 (6 bases). This CDR3 contains 15 residues. Germline CDR1 MNHNS, CDR2 SASEGT. Trimming cost V 6 bases and J 0 bases, with 15 bases left between them. In nucleotides, the CDR3 is TGTGCCAGCAGGGAACAGGGAACTTACTCCTACGAGCAGTACTTC. Translating gives CASREQGTYSYEQYF.

This clonotype has only a few counts. The gene calls are TRBV28 and TRBJ1-2; D unclear. The CDR3 contains 15 residues. V was cut by 4 bases and J by 8 bases, with 20 bases left in between. Germline V gene data show CDR1 as MDHEN and CDR2 as SYDVKM. DNA of the CDR3: TGTGCCAGCAGTTCCGACCTGACGGCTAAGGGAGGCTACACCTTC. This gives the protein CASSSDLTAKGGYTF.

This clonotype was counted at least ten times. CDR3: CASASDYGYTF. The DNA for the CDR3 is TGTGCCTCGGCCTCGGACTATGGCTACACCTTC. The chain recombines TRBV2 with TRBJ1-2; D is undetermined. V was shortened by 11 bases and J by 3 bases, with 10 bases between the two germline ends. Germline values: CDR1 SNHLY, CDR2 FYNNEI. The CDR3 sequence is 11 residues long. The full variable domain, its missing parts supplied by reference TRBV2 and TRBJ1-2, is EPEVTQTPSHQVTQMGQEVILRCVPISNHLYFYWYRQILGQKVEFLVSFYNNEISEKSEIFDDQFSVERPDGSNFTLKIRSTKLEDSAMYFCASASDYGYTFGSGTRLTVV.

J is TRBJ2-3 and V is TRBV6-2 or TRBV6-3, with TRBD2 identical over 14 bases. The CDR3 consists of 17 residues. The junction had 5 bases not matched to a gene; V was cut back by 0 bases and J by 6 bases. Germline-derived CDR1 and CDR2 are MNHEY and SVGEGT. CDR3 residues: CASSYSGLAGVGDTQYF. CDR3 bases: TGTGCCAGCAGTTACTCGGGACTAGCGGGAGTAGGTGATACGCAGTATTTT.

The rearrangement joins TRBV12-3 or TRBV12-4 to TRBJ2-5; D possibly corresponds to TRBD1 (5 bases). V was trimmed by 6 bases and J by 5 bases, leaving 13 bases between them. The CDR3 has 13 amino acids. For the CDR3, the DNA is TGTGCCAGCAGCTACAGGTTCTCGGAGACCCAGTACTTC. This translates into CASSYRFSETQYF.

Only one count was recorded for this clonotype. A much larger clonotype is one base distant, so this may be a read error. The V gene is TRBV6-5, the J gene TRBJ2-7, with 7 bases lining up with TRBD1. Germline CDR1 reads MNHEY; CDR2 reads SVGAGI. CDR3 length equals 15 residues. This chain's CDR3 is CASSYSRTGVYEQCF. The CDR3 bases are TGTGCCAGCAGTTACTCGCGGACAGGAGTTTACGAGCAGTGCTTC.

On this clonotype: This CDR3 is missing its conserved last phenylalanine or tryptophan, likely due to a read error. J is TRBJ2-7 and V is TRBV29-1; 7 bases are a match to TRBD2. In germline, CDR1 is SQVTM, CDR2 ANQGSEA. The CDR3 runs 15 residues. Trimming at V came to 3 bases and at J to 2 bases, leaving 10 bases not matched to a gene. The CDR3 loop is CSVEGATSATYEQYY. The CDR3 nucleotides read TGCAGCGTTGAGGGAGCTACTAGCGCCACCTACGAGCAGTACTAC.

Many counts were recorded for this clonotype. V is TRBV6-5 and J is TRBJ1-5, with D unclear. V shed 6 bases and J shed 7 bases, with 19 bases lying between them. In germline, CDR1 is MNHEY, CDR2 SVGAGI. This CDR3 has 15 amino acids. Here the CDR3 reads CASRPGPLNIQPQHF. In nucleotides, the CDR3 is TGTGCCAGCAGACCCGGACCCTTGAACATCCAGCCCCAGCATTTT.

The V and J genes are TRBV2 and TRBJ1-1, with a weak D call TRBD1 (6 bases). Germline CDR1 reads SNHLY; CDR2 reads FYNNEI. The CDR3 extends over 14 amino acids. V dropped 2 bases and J dropped 3 bases, with 10 bases sitting between them. CDR3: CASSESRTDTEAFF. As DNA, the CDR3 is TGTGCCAGCAGTGAATCCCGGACAGACACTGAAGCTTTCTTT. Full variable domain (missing parts from reference TRBV2 and TRBJ1-1): EPEVTQTPSHQVTQMGQEVILRCVPISNHLYFYWYRQILGQKVEFLVSFYNNEISEKSEIFDDQFSVERPDGSNFTLKIRSTKLEDSAMYFCASSESRTDTEAFFGQGTRLTVV.

This clonotype has ten or more counts. V gene TRBV7-2 combines with J gene TRBJ2-5; 9 nucleotides match TRBD2. With 5 bases clipped from V and 1 base from J, the junction kept 2 bases outside the gene matches. CDR1 SGHTA and CDR2 FQGNSA come from the germline V gene. This CDR3 contains 14 residues. The CDR3 region is CASSPGLAQETQYF. For the CDR3, the DNA is TGTGCCAGCAGCCCGGGACTAGCCCAAGAGACCCAGTACTTC.

The genes are TRBV10-1 and TRBJ2-7, with a tentative D call TRBD1 (5 bases). The CDR3 sequence is 13 residues long. Germline values: CDR1 WNHNN, CDR2 SYGVQD (reference sequence). V was trimmed by 2 bases and J by 7 bases, leaving 12 bases between them. The CDR3 sequence is CASSETARGEQYF. The CDR3 DNA reads TGCGCCAGCAGTGAGACAGCTAGGGGTGAGCAGTACTTC.

In its sample, this clonotype was seen a few times. V gene TRBV20-1 combines with J gene TRBJ2-4; a weak D match, TRBD1 (5 bases). Trimming shortened V by 0 bases and J by 7 bases, and 13 bases separated the two germline ends. The CDR3 loop spans 14 amino acids. Germline V gene sequence: CDR1 DFQATT, CDR2 SNEGSKA (reference sequence). This CDR3 reads CSARDSRVENIQYF. The CDR3, as DNA: TGCAGTGCTAGAGATAGCAGGGTGGAGAACATTCAGTACTTC.

This clonotype was found a few times. This chain joins TRBV4-1 and TRBJ2-5; D is possibly TRBD2 (6 bases). The V end lost 4 bases, the J end lost 1 base, and 13 bases lay between the germline ends. CDR1 is MGHRA and CDR2 is YSYEKL in the germline V gene. This CDR3 has 15 amino acids. CDR3 nucleotide sequence: TGCGCCAGCAGCCCCTTGGAGGGGACCCAAGAGACCCAGTACTTC. Translated: CASSPLEGTQETQYF.

The V gene is TRBV30, the J gene TRBJ2-2; no definite D call. From germline, CDR1 is GTSNPN and CDR2 SVGIG (reference sequence). The V end was cut by 2 bases, the J end by 3 bases, with 10 bases between. The CDR3 totals 14 residues. CDR3 amino acids: CAWSWFADTGELFF. The CDR3 coding sequence is TGTGCCTGGAGTTGGTTCGCCGACACCGGGGAGCTGTTTTTT.

V and J are TRBV7-8 and TRBJ2-5; D is undetermined. The CDR3 consists of 16 residues. Germline V gene sequence: CDR1 SGHVS, CDR2 FQNEAQ. V dropped 4 bases and J dropped 1 base, with 16 bases sitting between them. The CDR3 nucleotides read TGTGCCAGCAGCTCCCCCCCCCCCAGGCCCCAAGAGACCCAGTACTTC. Translating it yields CASSSPPPRPQETQYF.

This clonotype showed up many times. V usage is TRBV29-1 and J usage is TRBJ2-7; D is unclear. V lost 4 bases to trimming and J lost 3 bases, with 10 bases between them. The CDR3 totals 12 residues. The germline V gene has CDR1 SQVTM and CDR2 ANQGSEA. CDR3 sequence reads: CSVVPGGYEQYF. DNA for the CDR3: TGCAGCGTTGTGCCAGGTGGCTACGAGCAGTACTTC.

This clonotype was detected ten times or more. At one of its ends the junction is not consistent with the germline gene, which may arise from a read error. The chain links TRBV7-2 to TRBJ2-4; TRBD2 agrees at 7 bases. The germline V gene encodes CDR1 SGHTA and CDR2 FQGNSA. The CDR3 spans 17 residues. The DNA for the CDR3 is TGTGCCAGCAGCTTAGCGACGCGGGCGGGAGCCAAAAACATTAAGTACTTC. Protein sequence: CASSLATRAGAKNIKYF.

This clonotype has at least ten counts. This rearrangement joins TRBV12-3 or TRBV12-4 to TRBJ1-2; D is possibly TRBD1 (5 bases). The ends were cut back, 3 bases at V and 8 bases at J, with 7 bases in the middle. This CDR3 is 11 amino acids long. The CDR3 reads CASSLGDGYTF. CDR3 DNA sequence: TGTGCCAGCAGTTTGGGGGACGGCTACACCTTC.

The chain couples TRBV2 to TRBJ2-5; 11 bases line up with TRBD2. This CDR3 region has 14 residues. J lost 4 bases, V lost 5 bases, and 3 bases had no gene match. CDR1 is SNHLY, CDR2 FYNNEI, per germline. The CDR3 sequence is CASSHGTSGETQYF. The CDR3 bases are TGTGCCAGCAGTCACGGGACTAGCGGAGAGACCCAGTACTTC.

This clonotype was seen repeatedly, ten times or more. The chain recombines TRBV5-5 with TRBJ2-7; 9 nucleotides align to TRBD2. Germline CDR1 SGHKS, CDR2 YYEKEE (reference sequence). V was pared by 0 bases and J by 9 bases, with 7 bases of the junction left unmatched. The length of the CDR3 is 14 residues. CDR3 in amino acids: CASSLGIAGVGQYF. The DNA for the CDR3 is TGTGCCAGCAGCTTGGGGATAGCGGGAGTGGGGCAGTACTTC.

This clonotype appeared many times. This rearrangement joins TRBV28 to TRBJ1-2, with D perhaps matching TRBD1 (5 bases). Trimming took off 2 bases at V and 7 bases at J, with 11 bases between the two ends. The CDR3 has 13 amino acids. Germline values: CDR1 MDHEN, CDR2 SYDVKM. The CDR3 bases are TGTGCCAGCAGTTTAGGCAGGGTTGGTGGCTACACCTTC. This translates into CASSLGRVGGYTF.

This clonotype showed up just a few times. The chain links TRBV20-1 to TRBJ1-1; TRBD1 might be the D (6 bases). Germline assignment: CDR1 DFQATT and CDR2 SNEGSKA (reference sequence). V was cut by 6 bases and J by 2 bases, with 16 bases left in between. The CDR3 sequence is 14 residues long. The CDR3 DNA reads as TGCAGTGCCCCCCCGGGGGACACCAACACTGAAGCTTTCTTT. This encodes CSAPPGDTNTEAFF.

The J gene is TRBJ2-7, the V gene TRBV28; D unclear. Trimming took off 3 bases at V and 2 bases at J, with 11 bases between the two ends. CDR1 and CDR2 (germline): MDHEN, SYDVKM. The CDR3 runs to 14 residues. The DNA of the CDR3 is TGTGCCAGCAGTTTGTACCGGGTCCCCTACGAGCAGTACTTC. It translates to CASSLYRVPYEQYF.

This clonotype was recorded many times. The junction shows a germline mismatch at one end, possibly a read error. The genes are TRBV4-1 and TRBJ1-1; no firm D call. This CDR3 is 13 amino acids long. Germline V CDR1 and CDR2: MGHRA, YSYEKL. The CDR3 nucleotides are TGTGCCAGCAGCCCCCGCACAAACACTGAAGCTTTCTTT. This translates into CASSPRTNTEAFF.

This clonotype occurred many times. The chain links TRBV28 to TRBJ2-7, with TRBD1 matching 7 bases. The junction had 7 bases not matched to a gene; V was cut back by 2 bases and J by 0 bases. Germline-derived CDR1 and CDR2 are MDHEN and SYDVKM. The CDR3 consists of 16 residues. CDR3 in amino acids: CASSLGTALISYEQYF. The CDR3 DNA reads as TGTGCCAGCAGTTTAGGGACAGCCCTAATCTCCTACGAGCAGTACTTC.

This clonotype was seen at least ten times. V is TRBV12-3 or TRBV12-4 and J is TRBJ1-5; a possible D gene is TRBD1 (6 bases). This CDR3 is 14 amino acids long. V lost 5 bases and J 6 bases, leaving 14 bases between the germline ends. CDR3 in amino acids: CASSGNLGAQPQHF. The CDR3 coding sequence is TGTGCCAGCAGTGGGAATTTGGGGGCTCAGCCCCAGCATTTT.

This clonotype was counted ten times or more. The chain employs TRBV30 and TRBJ1-2, with D possibly being TRBD1 (5 bases). Trimming left V 8 bases short and J 4 bases short, with 14 bases between. CDR3 length: 12 residues. The germline CDR1 and CDR2 sequences are GTSNPN and SVGIG (reference sequence). CDR3 sequence (DNA): TGTGCCGCCTCTCAGGGAACCTATGGCTACACCTTC. Amino acids: CAASQGTYGYTF.

This clonotype was seen many times. The V gene is TRBV6-2 or TRBV6-3, the J gene TRBJ2-5, with a possible D match to TRBD2 (6 bases). Between the trimmed V and J ends, which lost 8 bases and 5 bases, there was a span of 21 bases. The CDR3 extends over 15 amino acids. Germline V gives CDR1 MNHEY, CDR2 SVGEGT. The CDR3 spells CASVQDSGPGETQYF. Here the CDR3 DNA reads TGTGCCAGCGTTCAAGACAGCGGGCCAGGGGAGACCCAGTACTTC.

This clonotype has ten or more counts. The rearrangement uses TRBV11-1 and TRBJ1-1; 8 bases fit TRBD1. V gave up 6 bases and J gave up 11 bases; unmatched junction bases: 2. The CDR3 extends over 10 amino acids. Germline CDR1 is SGHAT and CDR2 is FQDESV (reference sequence). The CDR3 DNA reads TGTGCCAGCAGGGACAGGGTTGCTTTCTTT. Amino acids: CASRDRVAFF. The whole variable domain, remainder taken from reference TRBV11-1 and TRBJ1-1, is EAEVAQSPRYKITEKSQAVAFWCDPISGHATLYWYRQILGQGPELLVQFQDESVVDDSQLPKDRFSAERLKGVDSTLKIQPAELGDSAMYLCASRDRVAFFGQGTRLTVV.

The genes are TRBV12-5 and TRBJ2-5; 13 bases are shared with TRBD2. V lost 5 bases and J lost 5; bases outside the gene matches: 5. The germline gives CDR1 LGHNT, CDR2 FRNRAP. There are 15 residues in the CDR3. The CDR3 nucleotides are TGTGCTAGTGGTACCGGGACTAGCGGGGCGGAGACCCAGTACTTC. Its translation: CASGTGTSGAETQYF.